What follows are 9 T cell receptor beta chains derived from one specimen sequenced in a study of OX40 agonist ivuxolimab in advanced cancers. Some clones are missing from TCRdb's copy, which holds only in-frame ones; the method was immunoSEQ multiplex PCR. The sample has tens of thousands of clones, about 90% seen once. This material consisted of CD4+ or CD8+ T cells sorted from blood, taken in a trial of the OX40 agonist ivuxolimab. These receptors were obtained from an adult with an advanced solid tumor such as melanoma, head and neck, liver or kidney cancer.

Only one count was recorded for this clone. This chain joins TRBV4-2 and TRBJ2-3, with D perhaps matching TRBD1 (6 bases). This CDR3 has 14 residues. V was pared by 0 bases and J by 6 bases, with 10 bases between. The V gene's germline CDR1 is LGHNA and CDR2 YNFKEQ. The CDR3 protein is CASSQDGGPDTQYF. The CDR3 nucleotides read TGTGCCAGCAGCCAAGATGGGGGCCCTGATACGCAGTATTTT.

Here the CDR3 reads CASSLVRGTAYNEQFF. The CDR3 DNA sequence: TGTGCCAGCAGCTTGGTCCGGGGCACGGCCTACAATGAGCAGTTCTTC. J is TRBJ2-1 and V is TRBV5-8, with D perhaps given as TRBD1 or TRBD2 (5 bases each). The V end lost 0 bases, the J end lost 2 bases, and 12 bases lay between the germline ends. There are 16 residues in the CDR3. Germline V CDR1 and CDR2: SGHTS, YDEGEE.

The chain employs TRBV6-1 and TRBJ1-1; D may be TRBD1 (5 bases). The CDR3 contains 13 residues. Per germline, CDR1 MNHNS and CDR2 SASEGT. V was pared by 7 bases and J by 7 bases, with 16 bases between. CDR3 nucleotides: TGTGCCAGCATACGCCGGGACCTCTTTGAAGCTTTCTTT. Residues: CASIRRDLFEAFF.

V and J are TRBV19 and TRBJ1-2; maybe TRBD1 (5 bases). Germline-derived CDR1 and CDR2 are LNHDA and SQIVND (reference sequence). V lost 3 bases to trimming and J lost 0 bases, with 17 bases between them. The CDR3 covers 17 residues. The CDR3 bases are TGTGCCAGTAGTATCATTGGGGCAGGAGTTACTAACTATGGCTACACCTTC. Translating it yields CASSIIGAGVTNYGYTF.

The rearrangement uses TRBV7-9 and TRBJ2-1; D is possibly TRBD1 or TRBD2 (5 bases each). V was trimmed by 4 bases and J by 3 bases, leaving 16 bases between them. The germline V gene encodes CDR1 SEHNR and CDR2 FQNEAQ (reference sequence). The CDR3 runs to 16 residues. CDR3 protein: CASSWGPSRIYNEQFF. CDR3 nucleotides: TGTGCCAGCAGCTGGGGACCTAGCAGAATCTACAATGAGCAGTTCTTC.

The chain carries TRBV4-2 and TRBJ1-2; D is unclear. The germline CDR1 and CDR2 sequences are LGHNA and YNFKEQ. The CDR3 is 12 amino acids. The V gene lost 3 bases and the J gene lost 2 bases, with 4 bases spanning the gap. The CDR3 reads CASSQENYGYTF. The DNA for the CDR3 is TGTGCCAGCAGCCAGGAGAACTATGGCTACACCTTC.

The chain has TRBV19 and TRBJ2-2; a weak D match, TRBD1 (6 bases). Germline V gene sequence: CDR1 LNHDA, CDR2 SQIVND (reference sequence). This CDR3 is 16 amino acids long. V lost 1 base, J lost 5 bases, and 14 bases lay in between. For the CDR3, the DNA is TGTGCCAGTAGTATAGGGGGGCACCGACTAACCGGGGAGCTGTTTTTT. Amino acids: CASSIGGHRLTGELFF.

This chain connects TRBV5-4 to TRBJ2-7, with TRBD1 matching over 9 bases. This CDR3 comprises 14 residues. CDR1 and CDR2 (germline): SGHNT, YYREEE (reference sequence). The trim removed 4 bases at V and 6 bases at J, leaving 8 bases unmatched. CDR3 in amino acids: CASSPGTGTGEQYF. CDR3 coding DNA: TGTGCCAGCAGCCCCGGGACAGGGACCGGCGAGCAGTACTTC.

The DNA of the CDR3 is TGTGCCAGTAGTATCAGGGGGTTCGGCTCCTATAATTCACCCCTCCACTTT. Translated, it gives CASSIRGFGSYNSPLHF. The chain uses TRBV19 and TRBJ1-6, with 7 bases that match TRBD1. The CDR3 has 17 residues. Losses at the gene ends were 3 bases for V and 0 bases for J; bases not matched to a gene: 5. The germline gives CDR1 LNHDA, CDR2 SQIVND (reference sequence).